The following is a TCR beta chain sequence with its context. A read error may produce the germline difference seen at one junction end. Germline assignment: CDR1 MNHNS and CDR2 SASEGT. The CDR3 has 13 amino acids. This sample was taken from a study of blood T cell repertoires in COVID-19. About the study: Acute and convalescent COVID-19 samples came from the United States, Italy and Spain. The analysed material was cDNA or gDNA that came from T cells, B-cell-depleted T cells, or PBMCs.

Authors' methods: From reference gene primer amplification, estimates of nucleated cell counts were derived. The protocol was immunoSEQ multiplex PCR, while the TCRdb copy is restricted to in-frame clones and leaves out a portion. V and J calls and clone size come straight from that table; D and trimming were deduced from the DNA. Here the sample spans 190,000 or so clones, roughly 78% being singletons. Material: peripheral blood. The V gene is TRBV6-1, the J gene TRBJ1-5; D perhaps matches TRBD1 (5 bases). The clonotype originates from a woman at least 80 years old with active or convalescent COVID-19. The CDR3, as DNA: TGTGCCAGCCGTGAGGCGGGGGGTCAGCCCCAGCATTTT. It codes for CASREAGGQPQHF.